This T cell receptor beta chain was sequenced in a study of blood T cell repertoires in COVID-19 (dated by TCRdb to the early 2020s). At the level of the whole study: The collaborator samples originated in the United States, Italy and Spain and spanned the acute and convalescent phases of COVID-19. The prospective study material was composed of cDNA or gDNA derived from T cells, B-cell-depleted T cells, or PBMCs. Subjects who had been exposed to COVID-19, were actively infected with it, or had recovered from it provided the deeply sampled blood TCRbeta repertoires that made up the dataset. The repertoires were made available in a free public database intended to serve as a resource for research on the immune response to SARS-CoV-2. The samples were drawn from two sources: the first 160 participants of the ongoing ImmuneRACE study, and 1,000 to 1,500 subjects contributed by 6 global collaborators. A de-identified subject ID, COVID-19 status, age in years and sex were almost always included in the sample metadata. Where available, HLA class I and class II types were obtained from metadata supplied by the sample provider rather than from assay-based typing. Overall study results and their limits: The quantity of clinical and demographic metadata differed by source and by participant and was supplied without curation.

TCRbeta CDR3 regions were amplified from genomic DNA using the immunoSEQ Assay, a bias-controlled multiplex PCR. Regarding the original processing steps: Within the assay, amplification of reference gene primers was used to estimate how many nucleated cells each sample contained. Sequence reads were collapsed and filtered to measure the absolute abundance of every unique TCRbeta CDR3 rearrangement. For each sample, productive Simpson clonality was calculated by taking the square root of Simpson's diversity index across productive rearrangements. In its TCRdb copy, this immuneACCESS table keeps in-frame sequences only and misses some clones. Where compared with another copy, unresolved V genes explain less than half of these, and the others have no known cause. V, J and clone size reflect that table, while D and trimming were determined from the DNA. The sample profile shows 95,000 to 100,000 clones; less than 85% of them were found once. The biggest ten clones account for about 24% of the sample.

Of note for this clone: Its recognized antigen is unknown. Base qualities are not recorded, but no much larger clone differs from it by a single base.

Collaborating institutions collected whole blood in K2EDTA tubes following their own protocols. For TCRbeta analysis, collaborator samples were shipped as frozen whole blood, as isolated PBMCs, or as DNA extracted from either sample type. V loses 5 bases, J loses 4 bases, and the germline ends lie 12 bases apart. The germline V gene gives CDR1 as SGHDT and CDR2 as YYEEEE. Including cysteine and phenylalanine, the CDR3 has 13 amino acids. Just the 39-base CDR3 DNA is kept, in frame starting at base 1. The receptor's source is a human donor in a cohort sampled during active COVID-19. The material sequenced was peripheral blood. This sequence uses TRBV5-6 and TRBJ1-1; no confident D gene assignment can be made. DNA sequence: TGTGCCAGCAGTCCTAGGATCTTCACTGAAGCTTTCTTT. This gives the protein CASSPRIFTEAFF.